This T cell receptor beta chain was sequenced for a study of blood T cell repertoires in COVID-19. On the study more broadly: Acute and convalescent COVID-19 specimens originated in the United States, Italy and Spain. T cells, B-cell-depleted T cells, or PBMCs provided the cDNA or gDNA that served as material.

Authors' analysis steps: Nucleated cell number was recorded as an estimate derived from reference gene primer amplification. Using immunoSEQ multiplex PCR, the repertoire was profiled, and TCRdb retains in-frame clones only, with some absent. From that table come the V and J calls and clone size; the DNA was used to work out D and trimming. This sample yields around 220,000 clones, of which roughly 82% are seen a single time; 4% to 6% belongs to the top ten. Germline lookup yields CDR1 SEHNR and CDR2 FQNEAQ (reference sequence). The V end was cut by 4 bases, the J end by 2 bases, with 9 bases between. The CDR3 runs 14 residues.

The chain carries TRBV7-9 and TRBJ1-3; possibly TRBD1 for D (5 bases). The TCR was taken from a woman of 80 years or more with active or convalescent COVID-19. The specimen was peripheral blood. CDR3 sequence reads: CASSSRVTGNTIYF. Written as DNA, the CDR3 is TGTGCCAGCAGCTCCAGGGTGACTGGAAACACCATATATTTT. The variable domain in full, with the rest retrieved from reference TRBV7-9 and TRBJ1-3, is DTGVSQNPRHKITKRGQNVTFRCDPISEHNRLYWYRQTLGQGPEFLTYFQNEAQLEKSRLLSDRFSAERPKGSFSTLEIQRTEQGDSAMYLCASSSRVTGNTIYFGEGSWLTVV.